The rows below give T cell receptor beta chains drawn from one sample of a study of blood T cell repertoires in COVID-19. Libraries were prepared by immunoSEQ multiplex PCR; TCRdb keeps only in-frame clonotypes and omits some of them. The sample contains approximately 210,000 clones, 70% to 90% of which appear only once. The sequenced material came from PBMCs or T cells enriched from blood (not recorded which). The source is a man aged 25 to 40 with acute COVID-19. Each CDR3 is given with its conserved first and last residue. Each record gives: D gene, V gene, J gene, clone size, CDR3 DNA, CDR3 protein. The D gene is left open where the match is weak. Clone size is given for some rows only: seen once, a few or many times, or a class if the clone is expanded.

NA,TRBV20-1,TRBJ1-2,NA,TGCAGTGCTAGATCCGAGGTGGGCTACACCTTC,CSARSEVGYTF
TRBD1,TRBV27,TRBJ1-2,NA,TGTGCCAGCACCGGACAGGGGGACTATGGCTACACCTTC,CASTGQGDYGYTF
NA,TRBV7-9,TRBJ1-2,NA,TGTGCCAGCAGCTTAGGTCAAGGGGGACGTGATGGCTACACCTTC,CASSLGQGGRDGYTF
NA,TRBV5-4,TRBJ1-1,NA,TGTGCCAGCAGCTTGTATGGACAGTCGGCTTTCTTT,CASSLYGQSAFF
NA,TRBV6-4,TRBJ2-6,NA,TGTGCCAGCAGTGAGGCAGGGGCCCTGGATGGGGCCAACGTCCTGACTTTC,CASSEAGALDGANVLTF
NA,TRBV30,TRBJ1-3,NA,TGTGCCTGGAGTGTCGGCAGCGGCTCTGGAAACACCATATATTTT,CAWSVGSGSGNTIYF
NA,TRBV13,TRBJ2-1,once,TGTGCCAGCAGCTTGGGGCTTCGCTCCTACAATGAGCAGTTCTTC,CASSLGLRSYNEQFF
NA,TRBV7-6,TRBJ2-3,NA,TGTGCCAGCAGCTTAGATAGGGGCGAGCTAGATACGCAGTATTTT,CASSLDRGELDTQYF
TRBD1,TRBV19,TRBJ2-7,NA,TGTGCCACCGGAGGCCGGGACAGGGCCCACGAGCAGTACTTC,CATGGRDRAHEQYF
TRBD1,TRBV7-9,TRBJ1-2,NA,TGTGCCAGCAGCCTCCAGGGGGCTCGTGGCTACACCTTC,CASSLQGARGYTF